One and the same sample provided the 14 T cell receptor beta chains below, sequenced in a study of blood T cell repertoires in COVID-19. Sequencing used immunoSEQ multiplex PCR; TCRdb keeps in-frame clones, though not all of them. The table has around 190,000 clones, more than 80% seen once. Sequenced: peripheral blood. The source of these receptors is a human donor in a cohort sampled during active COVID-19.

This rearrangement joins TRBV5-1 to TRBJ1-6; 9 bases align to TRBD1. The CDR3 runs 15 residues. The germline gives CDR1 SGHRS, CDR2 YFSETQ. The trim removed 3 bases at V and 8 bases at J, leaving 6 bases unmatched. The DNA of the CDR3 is TGCGCCAGCAGCTCAGGACAGGGGACCCATTCACCCCTCCACTTT. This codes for CASSSGQGTHSPLHF.

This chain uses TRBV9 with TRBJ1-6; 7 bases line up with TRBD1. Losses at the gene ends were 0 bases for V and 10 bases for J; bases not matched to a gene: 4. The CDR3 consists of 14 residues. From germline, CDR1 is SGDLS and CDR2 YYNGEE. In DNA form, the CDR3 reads TGTGCCAGCAGCGTAGACAGGGGATCCTCACCCCTCCACTTT. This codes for CASSVDRGSSPLHF.

The CDR3 is CASSARLAGGPDNEQFF. The CDR3 DNA is TGCGCCAGCAGCGCTCGACTAGCGGGGGGGCCAGACAATGAGCAGTTCTTC. The V gene is TRBV4-1, the J gene TRBJ2-1, with TRBD2 matching over 14 bases. The germline gives CDR1 MGHRA, CDR2 YSYEKL. V dropped 5 bases and J dropped 5; count of bases not matched to a gene: 8. This CDR3 region has 17 residues.

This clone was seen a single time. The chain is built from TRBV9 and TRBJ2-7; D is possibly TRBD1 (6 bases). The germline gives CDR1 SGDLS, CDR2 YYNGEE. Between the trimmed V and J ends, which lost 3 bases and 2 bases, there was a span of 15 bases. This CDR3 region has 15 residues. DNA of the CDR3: TGTGCCAGCAGCGCCTTTCTGGGGGCCCCCTACGAGCAGTACTTC. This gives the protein CASSAFLGAPYEQYF.

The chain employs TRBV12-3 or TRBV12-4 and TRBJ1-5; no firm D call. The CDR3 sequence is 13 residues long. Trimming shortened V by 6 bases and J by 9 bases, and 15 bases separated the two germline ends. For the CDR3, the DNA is TGTGCCAGCAGCTTTCAAACGGGGTGGCCCCAGCATTTT. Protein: CASSFQTGWPQHF.

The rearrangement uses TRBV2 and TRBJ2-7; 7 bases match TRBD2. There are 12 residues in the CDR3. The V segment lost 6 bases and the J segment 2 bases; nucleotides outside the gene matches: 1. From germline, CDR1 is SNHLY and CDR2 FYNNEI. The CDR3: CASRGGAYEQYF. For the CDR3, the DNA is TGTGCCAGCAGGGGGGGGGCCTACGAGCAGTACTTC. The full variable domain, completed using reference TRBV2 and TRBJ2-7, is EPEVTQTPSHQVTQMGQEVILRCVPISNHLYFYWYRQILGQKVEFLVSFYNNEISEKSEIFDDQFSVERPDGSNFTLKIRSTKLEDSAMYFCASRGGAYEQYFGPGTRLTVT.

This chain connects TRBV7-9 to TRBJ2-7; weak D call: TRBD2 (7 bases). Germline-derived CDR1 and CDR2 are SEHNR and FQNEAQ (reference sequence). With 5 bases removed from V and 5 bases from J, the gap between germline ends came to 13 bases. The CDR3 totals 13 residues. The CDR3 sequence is CASSRTGGHEQYF. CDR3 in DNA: TGTGCCAGCAGCCGGACGGGGGGCCACGAGCAGTACTTC.

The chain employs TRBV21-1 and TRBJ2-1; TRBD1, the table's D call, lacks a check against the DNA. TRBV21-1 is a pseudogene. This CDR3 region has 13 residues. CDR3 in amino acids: CASSKANRDEQFF. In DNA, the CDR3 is TGTGCCAGCAGCAAAGCGAACAGGGATGAGCAGTTCTTC.

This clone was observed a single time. The CDR3, as DNA: TGTGCCAGCAGCTTAGCGGTTCCATCCCAGGAGACCCAGTACTTC. Amino acid sequence: CASSLAVPSQETQYF. The chain joins TRBV7-9 to TRBJ2-5, with unresolved D. Between the trimmed V and J ends, which lost 0 bases and 5 bases, there was a span of 13 bases. This CDR3 contains 15 residues. Germline CDR1 and CDR2: SEHNR and FQNEAQ (reference sequence).

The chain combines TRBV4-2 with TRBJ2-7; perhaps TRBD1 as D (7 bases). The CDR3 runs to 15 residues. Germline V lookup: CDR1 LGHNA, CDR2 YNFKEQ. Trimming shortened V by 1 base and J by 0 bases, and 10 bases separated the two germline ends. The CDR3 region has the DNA TGTGCCAGCAGCCAAGGACAGGGACTCTCCTACGAGCAGTACTTC. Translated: CASSQGQGLSYEQYF.

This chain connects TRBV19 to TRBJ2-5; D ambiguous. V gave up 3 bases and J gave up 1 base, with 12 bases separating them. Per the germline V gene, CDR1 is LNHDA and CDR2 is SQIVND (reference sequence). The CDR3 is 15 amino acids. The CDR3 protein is CASSISLETQETQYF. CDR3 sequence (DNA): TGTGCCAGTAGTATTTCCCTGGAGACCCAAGAGACCCAGTACTTC.

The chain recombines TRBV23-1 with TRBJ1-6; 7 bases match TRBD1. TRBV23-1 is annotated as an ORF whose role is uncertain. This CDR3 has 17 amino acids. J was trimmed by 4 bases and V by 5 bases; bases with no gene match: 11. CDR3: CASSAYGQDHYNSPLHF. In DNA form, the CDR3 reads TGCGCCAGCAGTGCCTACGGACAGGATCATTATAATTCACCCCTCCACTTT.

The CDR3 DNA sequence: TGCGCCAGCAGCTTGGAGGGACAGGGGATAGTGGGCGAGCAGTACTTC. This gives the protein CASSLEGQGIVGEQYF. The rearrangement links TRBV5-1 to TRBJ2-7; TRBD1 matches at 10 bases. This CDR3 has 16 amino acids. V shed 0 bases and J 6 bases; nucleotides not matched to a gene: 9. Germline V gene lookup returns CDR1 SGHRS and CDR2 YFSETQ.

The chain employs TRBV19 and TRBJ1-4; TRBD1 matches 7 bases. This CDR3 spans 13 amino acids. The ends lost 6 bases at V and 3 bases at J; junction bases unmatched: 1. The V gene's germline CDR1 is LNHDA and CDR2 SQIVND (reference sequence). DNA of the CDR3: TGTGCCAGTAGCGGGACAGCTAATGAAAAACTGTTTTTT. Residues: CASSGTANEKLFF.